This T cell receptor beta chain appears in the sequencing data of a study of blood T cell repertoires in COVID-19. Across the study: The United States, Italy and Spain supplied acute and convalescent COVID-19 samples. T cells, B-cell-depleted T cells, or PBMCs supplied cDNA or gDNA.

The germline CDR1 and CDR2 sequences are MNHEY and SMNVEV (reference sequence). V dropped 4 bases and J dropped 2; count of bases not matched to a gene: 5. The CDR3 extends over 14 amino acids. Methods used by the authors: Counts of nucleated cells, estimated from reference gene primer amplification, were obtained. The data were produced by immunoSEQ multiplex PCR, yet TCRdb's version contains in-frame clones alone and is incomplete. V and J calls and clone size are those listed in that table; D and trimming were worked out from the DNA. Here the sample spans under 200,000 clones, around 83% being singletons.

The receptor was derived from a man in his fifties with active or convalescent COVID-19. Sequencing used peripheral blood. The chain recombines TRBV27 with TRBJ2-7; TRBD1 matches at 7 bases. CDR3 sequence reads: CASSSHGTAYEQYF. The CDR3, as DNA: TGTGCCAGCAGTTCCCACGGGACAGCCTACGAGCAGTACTTC.